This T cell receptor beta chain was captured in a study of shared clonotypes between healthy human individuals. TCRdb's copy holds only in-frame clones and misses some; the assay was immunoSEQ multiplex PCR. Among around 980,000 clones, 75% to 80% were seen once, and the ten largest hold 0.5% to 0.65%. Study findings and constraints: Donors were few, which limited the genetic and exposure-history diversity represented.

Partitioning of CD4+ cells yielded a CD45RA+ naive subset and a CD45RA-negative memory subset. V was pared by 10 bases and J by 8 bases, with 33 bases between. Germline V lookup: CDR1 SEHNR, CDR2 FQNEAQ (reference sequence). The CDR3 consists of 18 residues. Of note for this clone: The antigen is unknown.

This clonotype was sampled from a man in his late teens or twenties in good health. Some clones in this sample may be carry-over from other donors' samples. The chain has TRBV7-9 and TRBJ2-1, with D possibly matching TRBD2 (6 bases). The sequencing sample was made of memory CD4+ T cells from PBMCs. Stated subset: CD45RA-negative fraction. The CDR3 loop is CAIILAEEGWMVGDEQFF. DNA for the CDR3: TGTGCCATCATCTTAGCCGAGGAGGGATGGATGGTAGGGGATGAGCAGTTCTTC.